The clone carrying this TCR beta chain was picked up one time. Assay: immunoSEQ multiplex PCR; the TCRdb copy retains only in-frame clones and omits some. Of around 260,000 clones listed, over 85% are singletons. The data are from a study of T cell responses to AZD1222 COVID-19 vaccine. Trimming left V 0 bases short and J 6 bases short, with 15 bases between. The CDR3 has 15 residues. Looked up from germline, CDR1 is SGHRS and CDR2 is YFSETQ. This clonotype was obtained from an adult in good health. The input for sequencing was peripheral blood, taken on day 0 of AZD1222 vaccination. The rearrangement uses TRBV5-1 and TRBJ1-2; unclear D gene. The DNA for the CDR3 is TGCGCCAGCAGCTTGGCCAAGAAAGACGTGGATGGCTACACCTTC. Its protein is CASSLAKKDVDGYTF.